This T cell receptor beta chain was captured in a study of cytomegalovirus exposure and HLA in healthy donors. Across the whole study: Previous work identified roughly 120 million unique TCR beta sequences from around 200 million T cells. General study results and limits: CMV serostatus was the only immune exposure information that was available. Being productive about 87% or about 30% of the time was typical of most TCR beta V segments in an earlier analysis.

Turning to this clone: Its antigen is as yet unknown.

This PCR relied on a set of 60 Vbeta primers and 13 Jbeta primers. Generated by immunoSEQ multiplex PCR, the TCRdb table keeps only in-frame clones and is missing some. The sample lists about 120,000 clones, 81% occurring once. The sequence derives from a woman aged 25 to 39 in good health and CMV-seronegative. The sample was PBMCs.

CDR3 nucleotides: TGTGCCAGCAGTTTGGGGAGCGGCATACTTACCTACGAGCAGTACTTC. This sequence encodes CASSLGSGILTYEQYF. The chain has TRBV28 and TRBJ2-7, with a tentative D call TRBD2 (5 bases). The ends were cut back, 3 bases at V and 2 bases at J, with 17 bases in the middle. This CDR3 is 16 amino acids long. CDR1 and CDR2 (germline): MDHEN, SYDVKM.